This TCR beta chain appears in the sequencing data of a study of patients and donors after allogeneic stem cell transplantation. TCRdb used MiXCR to reprocess the RT-PCR reads, holding one entry per CDR3 protein. The repertoire holds approximately 200,000 distinct CDR3 sequences, with 13% to 15% as singletons. V was clipped by 2 bases and J by 3 bases, with 17 bases between them. The CDR3 contains 17 residues. V usage is TRBV12-3 or TRBV12-4 and J usage is TRBJ1-5; tentatively, D is TRBD1 (6 bases). The sample consisted of blood, either unsorted or a sorted T cell fraction (not recorded which). This receptor was obtained from a human donor who was either an allogeneic HSCT recipient or a stem cell or donor lymphocyte infusion donor (not recorded which). It is not recorded whose cells these are; they may come from a transplant donor. The CDR3 coding sequence is TGTGCCAGCAGTTTAACGTCCACAGGGATATCCAATCAGCCCCAGCATTTT. As protein: CASSLTSTGISNQPQHF.